Presented here are 27 T cell receptor beta chains from one specimen sequenced in a study of cytomegalovirus exposure and HLA in healthy donors. The primer mix had 60 Vbeta and 13 Jbeta primers. Sequencing used immunoSEQ multiplex PCR; TCRdb keeps in-frame clones, though not all of them. Here the sample spans about 110,000 clones, over 60% being singletons. Sequenced input: PBMCs. The receptors originated from a woman aged 40 to 50 in good health and CMV-seropositive.

The rearrangement uses TRBV27 and TRBJ1-5, with a weak D call TRBD1 (5 bases). The length of the CDR3 is 14 residues. Germline assignment: CDR1 MNHEY and CDR2 SMNVEV (reference sequence). V shed 3 bases and J shed 6 bases, with 12 bases lying between them. CDR3 sequence: CASSFSGRGQPQHF. CDR3 DNA sequence: TGTGCCAGCAGTTTTTCAGGGCGGGGTCAGCCCCAGCATTTT.

This chain uses TRBV7-2 with TRBJ1-4, with D tentatively TRBD1 (5 bases). V lost 3 bases to trimming and J lost 5 bases, with 10 bases between them. Germline CDR1 is SGHTA and CDR2 is FQGNSA. CDR3 length: 14 residues. The CDR3 DNA reads as TGTGCCAGCAGCTTCGGGGGGAAAAATGAAAAACTGTTTTTT. Translated, it gives CASSFGGKNEKLFF.

This chain connects TRBV7-2 to TRBJ2-7; weak D call: TRBD2 (6 bases). The CDR3 totals 12 residues. V was pared by 7 bases and J by 6 bases, with 13 bases between. CDR1 and CDR2 from the germline V gene are SGHTA and FQGNSA. In DNA form, the CDR3 reads TGTGCCAGCACCCCCGGAGGGGCCGAGCAGTACTTC. Its translation: CASTPGGAEQYF.

This clone occurred once. This rearrangement joins TRBV2 to TRBJ2-2; D possibly corresponds to TRBD1 (5 bases). There are 14 residues in the CDR3. Trimming removed 7 bases at V and 0 bases at J, with 9 bases between. The V gene's germline CDR1 is SNHLY and CDR2 FYNNEI. The CDR3 spells CASKRQTNTGELFF. DNA for the CDR3: TGTGCCAGCAAGCGACAGACGAACACCGGGGAGCTGTTTTTT.

This clone was observed at least ten times. The chain combines TRBV9 with TRBJ1-1; no firm D call. V lost 0 bases to trimming and J lost 0 bases, with 6 bases between them. Germline assignment: CDR1 SGDLS and CDR2 YYNGEE. The CDR3 covers 14 residues. The CDR3 reads CASSVGAMNTEAFF. CDR3 DNA sequence: TGTGCCAGCAGCGTAGGGGCGATGAACACTGAAGCTTTCTTT.

The chain combines TRBV2 with TRBJ1-1; the D gene is possibly TRBD1 (6 bases). The CDR3 contains 13 residues. Germline V gives CDR1 SNHLY, CDR2 FYNNEI. V lost 3 bases and J 4 bases, leaving 9 bases between the germline ends. This chain's CDR3 is CASSDRGVTEAFF. The DNA for the CDR3 is TGTGCCAGCAGTGACAGGGGAGTCACTGAAGCTTTCTTT. The full variable domain, rest sourced from reference TRBV2 and TRBJ1-1, is EPEVTQTPSHQVTQMGQEVILRCVPISNHLYFYWYRQILGQKVEFLVSFYNNEISEKSEIFDDQFSVERPDGSNFTLKIRSTKLEDSAMYFCASSDRGVTEAFFGQGTRLTVV.

This chain links TRBV13 with TRBJ2-1; 10 positions agree with TRBD1. Trimming at V came to 7 bases and at J to 3 bases, leaving 15 bases not matched to a gene. The CDR3 is made up of 18 amino acids. Per the germline V gene, CDR1 is PRHDT and CDR2 is FYEKMQ (reference sequence). This CDR3 is CASTASGTGANFYNEQFF. The CDR3, as DNA: TGTGCCAGCACCGCCTCCGGGACAGGGGCTAATTTCTACAATGAGCAGTTCTTC.

The chain couples TRBV5-1 to TRBJ1-3; 7 bases line up with TRBD1. Per the germline V gene, CDR1 is SGHRS and CDR2 is YFSETQ. V gave up 4 bases and J gave up 0 bases; unmatched junction bases: 4. The CDR3 has 15 amino acids. The CDR3 sequence is CASSRGTVSGNTIYF. CDR3 nucleotide sequence: TGCGCCAGCAGCAGGGGGACAGTCTCTGGAAACACCATATATTTT.

The chain recombines TRBV10-3 with TRBJ2-7; weak D call: TRBD2 (6 bases). V lost 3 bases, J lost 4 bases, and 10 bases lay in between. This CDR3 spans 13 amino acids. Per germline, CDR1 ENHRY and CDR2 SYGVKD. The chain's CDR3 is CAISDSGRYEQYF. CDR3 nucleotide sequence: TGTGCCATCAGTGACTCAGGGAGGTACGAGCAGTACTTC.

The V gene is TRBV6-1, the J gene TRBJ1-2; D is perhaps TRBD1 (6 bases). CDR1 is MNHNS and CDR2 is SASEGT in the germline V gene. There are 15 residues in the CDR3. V lost 4 bases to trimming and J lost 4 bases, with 16 bases between them. The CDR3 here is CASSGGRQASYGYTF. CDR3 DNA sequence: TGTGCCAGCAGTGGGGGGCGACAGGCAAGCTATGGCTACACCTTC.

This chain joins TRBV7-8 and TRBJ1-4; a weak D match, TRBD1 (6 bases). Germline CDR1 and CDR2: SGHVS and FQNEAQ. This CDR3 is 14 amino acids long. The germline V and J ends were trimmed by 4 bases and 1 base, with 7 bases remaining between them. Here the CDR3 reads CASSSGVTNEKLFF. DNA for the CDR3: TGTGCCAGCAGCTCAGGGGTAACTAATGAAAAACTGTTTTTT.

This clone has a handful of counts. The chain employs TRBV9 and TRBJ2-7; 10 bases line up with TRBD1. Germline-derived CDR1 and CDR2 are SGDLS and YYNGEE. Germline trimming cut 3 bases from V and 5 bases from J; bases unmatched to any gene: 8. This CDR3 contains 15 residues. The DNA of the CDR3 is TGTGCCAGCAGCGACCGTACGACAGGGGGCGACGAGCAGTACTTC. It codes for CASSDRTTGGDEQYF.

The CDR3 loop reads CAISESAGTNTDTQYF. CDR3 DNA sequence: TGTGCCATCAGTGAGTCTGCGGGGACCAACACAGATACGCAGTATTTT. The V and J genes are TRBV10-3 and TRBJ2-3; D is perhaps TRBD2 (6 bases). Germline values: CDR1 ENHRY, CDR2 SYGVKD. Trimming cost V 0 bases and J 2 bases, with 12 bases left between them. The CDR3 is 16 amino acids.

V usage is TRBV2 and J usage is TRBJ2-2; D is unresolved. The germline V gene has CDR1 SNHLY and CDR2 FYNNEI. This CDR3 is 15 amino acids long. V lost 3 bases and J 5 bases, leaving 13 bases between the germline ends. The CDR3 DNA reads TGTGCCAGCAGTGACCAACAGCCCAGGACCGGGGAGCTGTTTTTT. It specifies CASSDQQPRTGELFF.

This clone was observed a handful of times. The V gene is TRBV7-2, the J gene TRBJ2-1, with D tentatively TRBD2 (6 bases). This CDR3 comprises 14 residues. The germline V gene has CDR1 SGHTA and CDR2 FQGNSA. The ends were cut back, 0 bases at V and 9 bases at J, with 12 bases in the middle. The CDR3, as DNA: TGTGCCAGCAGCTTAGCTAGCGGCGTACTTGAGCAGTTCTTC. The encoded protein is CASSLASGVLEQFF.

This chain links TRBV5-6 with TRBJ1-1; 8 bases map to TRBD1. The ends lost 4 bases at V and 1 base at J; junction bases unmatched: 3. Looked up from germline, CDR1 is SGHDT and CDR2 is YYEEEE. The CDR3 runs 14 residues. CDR3 DNA: TGTGCCAGCAGCGCAGGGGGCAGGAACACTGAAGCTTTCTTT. Its translation is CASSAGGRNTEAFF.

J is TRBJ1-6 and V is TRBV4-1, with D tentatively TRBD1 (5 bases). From germline, CDR1 is MGHRA and CDR2 YSYEKL. The CDR3 totals 16 residues. The germline V and J ends were trimmed by 0 bases and 10 bases, with 16 bases remaining between them. This CDR3 is CASSQDSMGRASPLHF. The CDR3 DNA is TGCGCCAGCAGCCAAGATAGTATGGGCAGGGCCTCACCCCTCCACTTT.

This sequence joins TRBV18 and TRBJ2-7, with D maybe TRBD2 (6 bases). V was cut by 6 bases and J by 3 bases, with 12 bases left in between. The CDR3 loop spans 13 amino acids. Germline lookup yields CDR1 KGHSH and CDR2 LQKENI. The CDR3 DNA follows: TGTGCCAGCTCGTCGACGGGGGTCTACGAGCAGTACTTC. This encodes CASSSTGVYEQYF.

This clone has only one observation. This chain joins TRBV6-5 and TRBJ1-2; 10 bases are shared with TRBD1. Germline V lookup: CDR1 MNHEY, CDR2 SVGAGI. Trimming took 5 bases from V and 8 from J; bases not matched to a gene: 11. The CDR3 has 15 residues. CDR3 in DNA: TGTGCCAGCAGTATCATCCGGGACAGGGGCACCGGCTACACCTTC. As protein: CASSIIRDRGTGYTF.

The chain couples TRBV21-1 to TRBJ1-6; the listed D gene, TRBD1, was not tested against the DNA. TRBV21-1 is a documented pseudogene. The CDR3 has 15 residues. The CDR3 loop is CASTRDSSYNSPLHF. In DNA form, the CDR3 reads TGTGCCAGCACCCGGGACAGTAGTTATAATTCACCCCTCCACTTT.

This rearrangement joins TRBV5-6 to TRBJ2-5; 10 bases align to TRBD2. CDR1 and CDR2 from the germline V gene are SGHDT and YYEEEE. The V segment lost 0 bases and the J segment 5 bases; nucleotides outside the gene matches: 7. The CDR3 loop spans 16 amino acids. The DNA for the CDR3 is TGTGCCAGCAGCTTGGCCGCAGCGGGGGGGCCGGAGACCCAGTACTTC. It encodes CASSLAAAGGPETQYF.

The sample holds one count of this clone. V usage is TRBV5-4 and J usage is TRBJ1-2, with 7 nucleotides matching TRBD1. J gave up 4 bases and V 4 bases, and 7 bases lay outside the gene matches. This CDR3 contains 14 residues. Germline values: CDR1 SGHNT, CDR2 YYREEE (reference sequence). CDR3 protein: CASSPGTETYGYTF. CDR3 coding DNA: TGTGCCAGCAGCCCCGGGACAGAAACCTATGGCTACACCTTC.

The CDR3 sequence: CASSLDGLSIPEAFF. In DNA form, the CDR3 reads TGTGCCAGCAGCTTAGATGGACTTTCTATTCCTGAAGCTTTCTTT. The chain combines TRBV7-2 with TRBJ1-1, with unresolved D. The ends were cut back, 1 base at V and 6 bases at J, with 15 bases in the middle. The germline CDR1 and CDR2 sequences are SGHTA and FQGNSA. The CDR3 loop spans 15 amino acids.

The chain couples TRBV27 to TRBJ2-7, with a possible D match to TRBD2 (5 bases). Trimming took off 3 bases at V and 7 bases at J, with 13 bases between the two ends. Germline loops: CDR1 MNHEY, CDR2 SMNVEV (reference sequence). The CDR3 has 13 amino acids. This chain's CDR3 is CASSFRRTGEQYF. CDR3 nucleotide sequence: TGTGCCAGCAGTTTTAGAAGAACGGGGGAGCAGTACTTC.

This clone showed up many times. The V gene is TRBV27, the J gene TRBJ2-7; tentatively, D is TRBD1 (6 bases). The CDR3 sequence is 14 residues long. The germline V and J ends were trimmed by 2 bases and 2 bases, with 10 bases remaining between them. CDR1 and CDR2 from the germline V gene are MNHEY and SMNVEV (reference sequence). CDR3 amino acids: CASSLDRNTYEQYF. Written as DNA, the CDR3 is TGTGCCAGCAGTTTAGACAGGAATACCTACGAGCAGTACTTC.

J is TRBJ1-1 and V is TRBV10-3; 11 positions match TRBD1. The CDR3 runs to 15 residues. Germline CDR1 ENHRY, CDR2 SYGVKD. With 6 bases clipped from V and 4 bases from J, the junction kept 7 bases outside the gene matches. In nucleotides, the CDR3 is TGTGCCATCAGGGGGACAGGGGGGGATTCCACTGAAGCTTTCTTT. This sequence encodes CAIRGTGGDSTEAFF.

This clone was counted only a few times. The CDR3, as DNA: TGTGCCAGCAGCCCCGGACTAGAAGGCGAGCAGTACTTC. It is translated as CASSPGLEGEQYF. The rearrangement links TRBV7-2 to TRBJ2-7, with TRBD2 matching 7 bases. Germline lookup yields CDR1 SGHTA and CDR2 FQGNSA. The J segment lost 6 bases and the V segment lost 5 bases, leaving 7 bases of the junction unmatched. The CDR3 contains 13 residues.